Each of the 3 T cell receptor beta chains below was sequenced from the same sample in a study of cytomegalovirus exposure and HLA in healthy donors. The PCR contained 60 Vbeta and 13 Jbeta primers. Using immunoSEQ multiplex PCR, the repertoire was profiled, and TCRdb retains in-frame clones only, with some absent. This table has 99,000 or so clones, around 70% appearing once. The sequencing sample was made of PBMCs. The origin of the receptors is a man aged 35 to 55 in good health and CMV-seronegative.

The J gene is TRBJ2-5, the V gene TRBV6-1; perhaps TRBD1 as D (7 bases). The CDR3 totals 13 residues. V lost 7 bases and J 7 bases, leaving 16 bases between the germline ends. Per the germline V gene, CDR1 is MNHNS and CDR2 is SASEGT. DNA of the CDR3: TGTGCCAGCATTCTCGACAGGGAGGCGACCCAGTACTTC. This encodes CASILDREATQYF.

This clone has more than one count but fewer than ten. The J gene is TRBJ2-3, the V gene TRBV7-8; 10 nucleotides line up with TRBD2. The V gene end was trimmed by 5 bases and the J gene end by 5 bases; junction bases not matched to a gene: 10. CDR1 and CDR2 from the germline V gene are SGHVS and FQNEAQ. The CDR3 has 16 amino acids. The CDR3 here is CASSRTSGEVQDTQYF. DNA of the CDR3: TGTGCCAGCAGCAGAACTAGCGGGGAAGTTCAAGATACGCAGTATTTT.

V gene TRBV7-5 combines with J gene TRBJ2-1; TRBD1, the table's D call, was not compared with the DNA. TRBV7-5 is a pseudogene segment. The CDR3 is made up of 13 amino acids. The CDR3 loop is CVRSTGTDPKQFF. CDR3 DNA: TGTGTCAGAAGCACAGGGACAGACCCGAAGCAGTTCTTC.